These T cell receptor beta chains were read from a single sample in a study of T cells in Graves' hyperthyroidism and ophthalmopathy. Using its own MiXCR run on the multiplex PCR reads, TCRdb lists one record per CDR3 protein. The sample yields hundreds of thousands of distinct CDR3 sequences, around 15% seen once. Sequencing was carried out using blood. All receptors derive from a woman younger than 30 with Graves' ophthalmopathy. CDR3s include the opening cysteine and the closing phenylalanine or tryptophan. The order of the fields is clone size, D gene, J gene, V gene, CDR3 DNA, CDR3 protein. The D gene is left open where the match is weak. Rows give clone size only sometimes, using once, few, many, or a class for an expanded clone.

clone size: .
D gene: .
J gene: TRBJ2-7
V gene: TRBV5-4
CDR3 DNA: TGTGCCAGCAGCTTGGGCGCAGAGTCCTACGAGCAGTACTTC
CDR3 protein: CASSLGAESYEQYF

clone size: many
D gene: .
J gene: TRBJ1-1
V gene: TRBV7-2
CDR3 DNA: TGTGCCAGCAGCCGGACAGCCTGGAACACTGAAGCTTTCTTT
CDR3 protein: CASSRTAWNTEAFF

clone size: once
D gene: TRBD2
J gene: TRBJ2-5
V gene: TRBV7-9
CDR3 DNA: TGTGCCAGCAGCTTCCCAACTAGCGGGGAAGAGACCCAGTACTTC
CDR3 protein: CASSFPTSGEETQYF

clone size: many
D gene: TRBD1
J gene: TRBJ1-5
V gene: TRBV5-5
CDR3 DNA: TGTGCCAGCAGCAGGGACAGGGGGCGACCCCAGCCCCAGCATTTT
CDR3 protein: CASSRDRGRPQPQHF

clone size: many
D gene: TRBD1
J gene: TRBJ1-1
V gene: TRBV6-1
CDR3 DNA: TGTGCCAGCAGTTTCGGACAGGGGAGCACTGAAGCTTTCTTT
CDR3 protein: CASSFGQGSTEAFF

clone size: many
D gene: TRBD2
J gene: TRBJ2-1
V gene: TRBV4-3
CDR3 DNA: TGCGCCAGCAGCTACAGACTAGCGGCCTACAATGAGCAGTTCTTC
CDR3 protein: CASSYRLAAYNEQFF

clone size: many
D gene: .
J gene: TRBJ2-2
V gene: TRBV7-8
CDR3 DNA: TGTGCCAGCAGCCCAGGCTTTACCGGACAAAGGACCGGGGAGCTGTTTTTT
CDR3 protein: CASSPGFTGQRTGELFF

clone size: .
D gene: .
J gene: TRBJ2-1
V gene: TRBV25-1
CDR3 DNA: TGTGCCAGCAGTCAAAATGAGCAGTTCTTC
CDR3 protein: CASSQNEQFF

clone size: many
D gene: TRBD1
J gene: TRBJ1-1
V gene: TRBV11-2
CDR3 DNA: TGTGCCAGCAGCTCTCAGGGGGCCACTGAAGCTTTCTTT
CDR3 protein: CASSSQGATEAFF

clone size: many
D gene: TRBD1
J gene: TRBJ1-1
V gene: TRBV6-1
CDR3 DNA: TGTGCCAGCAGCCGGGGACAGGTGGATGAAGCTTTCTTT
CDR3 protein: CASSRGQVDEAFF

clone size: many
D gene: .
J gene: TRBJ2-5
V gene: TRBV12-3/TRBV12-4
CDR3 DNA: TGTGCCAGCAGGGAAGGGATGTCACAGACCCAGTACTTC
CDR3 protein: CASREGMSQTQYF

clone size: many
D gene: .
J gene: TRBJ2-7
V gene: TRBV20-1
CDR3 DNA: TGCAGTGCCATAAGCGGGTCCCCCTACGAGCAGTACTTC
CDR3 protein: CSAISGSPYEQYF

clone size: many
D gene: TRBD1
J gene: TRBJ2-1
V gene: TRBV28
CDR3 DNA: TGTGCCAGCAGTGGAACAGGGGGTTTCTACAATGAGCAGTTCTTC
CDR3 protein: CASSGTGGFYNEQFF

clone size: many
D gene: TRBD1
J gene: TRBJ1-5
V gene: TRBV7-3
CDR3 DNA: TGTGCCAGCAGGTCCCGCCCCTTCTTCAGACAGGGTGGGGAGCCCCAGCATTTT
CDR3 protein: CASRSRPFFRQGGEPQHF

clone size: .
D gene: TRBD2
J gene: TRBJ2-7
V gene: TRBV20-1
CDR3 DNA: TGCAGTGCTAGAAAAACTAGCGGGGTATTCTTCGAGCAGTACTTC
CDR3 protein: CSARKTSGVFFEQYF

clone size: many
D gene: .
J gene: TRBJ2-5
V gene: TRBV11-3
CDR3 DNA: TGTGCCAGCAGCTTCAGGGGCGCCGGGGGGACCCAGTACTTC
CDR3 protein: CASSFRGAGGTQYF

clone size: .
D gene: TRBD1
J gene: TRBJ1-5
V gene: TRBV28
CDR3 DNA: TGTGCCAGCAGTGTGGACAGGGGTCGGAATCAGCCCCAGCATTTT
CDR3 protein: CASSVDRGRNQPQHF

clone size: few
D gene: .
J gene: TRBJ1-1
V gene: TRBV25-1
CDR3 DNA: TGTGCCAGCACCCAAGTAGAGGGCACTGAAGCTTTCTTT
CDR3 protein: CASTQVEGTEAFF

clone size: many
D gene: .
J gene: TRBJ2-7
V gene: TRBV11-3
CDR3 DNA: TGTGCCAGCAGCTTAGGGACCGTCCTTGCCTACGAGCAGTACTTC
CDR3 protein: CASSLGTVLAYEQYF

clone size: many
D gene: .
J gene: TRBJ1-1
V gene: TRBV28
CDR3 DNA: TGTGCCAGCAGTTTAACTCACACTTTAGTCCCTCACACTGAAGCTTTCTTT
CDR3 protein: CASSLTHTLVPHTEAFF

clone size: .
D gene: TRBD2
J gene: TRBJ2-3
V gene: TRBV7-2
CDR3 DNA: TGTGCCAGCAGCACCCTAGCGGGAAGAGATACGCAGTATTTT
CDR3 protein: CASSTLAGRDTQYF

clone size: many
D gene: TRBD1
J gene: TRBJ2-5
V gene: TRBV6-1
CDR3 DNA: TGTGCCAGCAGTCTACCGACAGGGGAAGGGAGGGAGACCCAGTACTTC
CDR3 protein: CASSLPTGEGRETQYF

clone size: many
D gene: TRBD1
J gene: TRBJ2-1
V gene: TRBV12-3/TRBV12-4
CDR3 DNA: TGTGCCAGCAGCGGACAGGCCAAGAGGACAAGCAATGAGCAGTTCTTC
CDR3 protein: CASSGQAKRTSNEQFF

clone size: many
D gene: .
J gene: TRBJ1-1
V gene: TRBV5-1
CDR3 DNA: TGCGCCAGCAGCTTAAAGAGGGGGGTCACTGAAGCTTTCTTT
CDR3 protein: CASSLKRGVTEAFF

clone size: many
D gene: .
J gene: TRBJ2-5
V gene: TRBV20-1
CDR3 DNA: TGCAGTGCTCCCAGGGGTGGGAGGGCACAAGAGACCCAGTACTTC
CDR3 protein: CSAPRGGRAQETQYF

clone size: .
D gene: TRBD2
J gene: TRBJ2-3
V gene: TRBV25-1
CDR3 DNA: TGTGCCAGCAGTGAGACTAGCGGGACCACCACAGATACGCAGTATTTT
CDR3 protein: CASSETSGTTTDTQYF

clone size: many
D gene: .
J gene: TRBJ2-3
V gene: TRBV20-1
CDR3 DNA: TGCAGTGCTAGCGGGGCTAGCACAGATACGCAGTATTTT
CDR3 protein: CSASGASTDTQYF

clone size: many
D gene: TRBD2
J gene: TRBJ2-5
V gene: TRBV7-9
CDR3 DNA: TGTGCCAGCAGCTCGGGACTAGCGGAGCAAGAGACCCAGTACTTC
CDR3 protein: CASSSGLAEQETQYF

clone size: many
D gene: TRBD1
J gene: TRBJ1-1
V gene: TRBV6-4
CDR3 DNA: TGTGCCAGCTGCCCAATTAGGGACAGGGGCATGAACACTGAAGCTTTCTTT
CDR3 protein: CASCPIRDRGMNTEAFF

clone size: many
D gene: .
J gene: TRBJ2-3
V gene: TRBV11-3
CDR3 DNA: TGTGCCAGCAGTACGACAGGAATCCCAGATACGCAGTATTTT
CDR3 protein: CASSTTGIPDTQYF

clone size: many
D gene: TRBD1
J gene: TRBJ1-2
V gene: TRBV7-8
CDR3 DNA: TGTGCCAGCAGCTTTACAGGGGGCTCTGGCTACACCTTC
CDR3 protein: CASSFTGGSGYTF

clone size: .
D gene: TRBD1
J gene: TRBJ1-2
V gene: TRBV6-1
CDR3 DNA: TGTGCCAGCAGCAGGACAGGGGGTTATGGCTACACCTTC
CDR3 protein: CASSRTGGYGYTF

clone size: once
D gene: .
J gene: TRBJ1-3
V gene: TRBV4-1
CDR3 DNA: TGCGCCAGCAGCCTATGGCAGCGCTCTGGAAACACCATATATTTT
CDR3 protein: CASSLWQRSGNTIYF

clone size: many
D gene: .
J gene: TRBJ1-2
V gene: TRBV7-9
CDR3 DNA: TGTGCCAGCAGCTTCAACTACGACAGTAACTATGGCTACACCTTC
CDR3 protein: CASSFNYDSNYGYTF

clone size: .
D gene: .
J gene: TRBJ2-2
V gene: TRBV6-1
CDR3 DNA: TGTGCCAGCAGTTATTCTAGGGCCGACACCGGGGAGCTGTTTTTT
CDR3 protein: CASSYSRADTGELFF

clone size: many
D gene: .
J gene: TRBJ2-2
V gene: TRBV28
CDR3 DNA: TGTGCCAGCAGGGCTACGAACACCGGGGAGCTGTTTTTT
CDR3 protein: CASRATNTGELFF

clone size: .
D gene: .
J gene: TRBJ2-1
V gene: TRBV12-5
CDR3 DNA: TGTGCTAGTGGGCCAGCCCCCCCCCCGTTCTTC
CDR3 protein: CASGPAPPPFF

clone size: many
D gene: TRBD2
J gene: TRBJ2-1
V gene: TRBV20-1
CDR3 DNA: TGCAGTGCGAGAGGGGGGACTAGCGGTCCGGGGCAGTTCTTC
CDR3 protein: CSARGGTSGPGQFF

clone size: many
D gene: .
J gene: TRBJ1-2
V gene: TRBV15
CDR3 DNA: TGTGCCACATCAGGCCGGGGTCGTGGTTACACCTTC
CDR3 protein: CATSGRGRGYTF

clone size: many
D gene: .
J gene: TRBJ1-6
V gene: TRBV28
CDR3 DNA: TGTGCCAGCAGACTCAGGGAGATTCGTTCACCCCTCCACTTT
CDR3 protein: CASRLREIRSPLHF

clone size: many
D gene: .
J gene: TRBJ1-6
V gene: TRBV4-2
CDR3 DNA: TGTGCCAGCAGCCATCAACACGGGGATAATTCACCCCTCCACTTT
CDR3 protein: CASSHQHGDNSPLHF

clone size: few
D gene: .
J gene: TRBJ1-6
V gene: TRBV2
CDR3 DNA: TGTGCCAGCAGTGGGGGGGGGGGCCGGTCACCCCTCCACTTT
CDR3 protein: CASSGGGGRSPLHF

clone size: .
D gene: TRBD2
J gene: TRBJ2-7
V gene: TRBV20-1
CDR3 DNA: TGCAGTGCTATTCCCGGGACTAGCCGGTACGAGCAGTACTTC
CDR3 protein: CSAIPGTSRYEQYF

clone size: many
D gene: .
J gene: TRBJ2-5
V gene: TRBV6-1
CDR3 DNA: TGTGCCAGCAGTTCCCAGGGGGGAGACCAGTACTTC
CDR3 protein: CASSSQGGDQYF

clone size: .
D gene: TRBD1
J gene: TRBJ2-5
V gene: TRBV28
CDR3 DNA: TGTGCCAGCTCACCGGACAGGACCGCGGAGACCCAGTACTTC
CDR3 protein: CASSPDRTAETQYF

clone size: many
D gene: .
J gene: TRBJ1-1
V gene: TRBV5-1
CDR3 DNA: TGCGCCAGCAGCTTGGGGGTGGACACTGAAGCTTTCTTT
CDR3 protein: CASSLGVDTEAFF

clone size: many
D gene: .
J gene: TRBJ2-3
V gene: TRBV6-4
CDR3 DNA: TGTGCCAGCAGTGACGGGGGGGCCACAGATACGCAGTATTTT
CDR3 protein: CASSDGGATDTQYF

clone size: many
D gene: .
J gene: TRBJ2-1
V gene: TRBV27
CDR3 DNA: TGTGCCAGCAGTTTAGCAGATTTCAATGAGCAGTTCTTC
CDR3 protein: CASSLADFNEQFF

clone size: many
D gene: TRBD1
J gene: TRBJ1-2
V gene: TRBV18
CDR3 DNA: TGTGCCAGCTCATCCCTCTCCCAGGGGGGTAACTATGGCTACACCTTC
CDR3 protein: CASSSLSQGGNYGYTF